Below, 32 T cell receptor beta chains from the same sample are listed, as sequenced in a study of shared clonotypes between healthy human individuals. Generated by immunoSEQ multiplex PCR, the TCRdb table keeps only in-frame clones and is missing some. The repertoire holds 2.3 million or so clones, with 93% as singletons. Sequenced input: naive CD4+ T cells from PBMCs. The subset here: CD45RA+ positively selected. Every receptor here comes from a young man in good health. Some clones in this sample may be carry-over from other donors' samples.

The rearrangement links TRBV28 to TRBJ1-4; weak D call: TRBD1 (5 bases). Trimming took off 3 bases at V and 6 bases at J, with 8 bases between the two ends. CDR1 is MDHEN, CDR2 SYDVKM, per germline. CDR3 length equals 13 residues. In DNA form, the CDR3 reads TGTGCCAGCAGTTTGGGGGGATATGAAAAACTGTTTTTT. Its protein product is CASSLGGYEKLFF. The full variable domain, its missing parts supplied by reference TRBV28 and TRBJ1-4, is DVKVTQSSRYLVKRTGEKVFLECVQDMDHENMFWYRQDPGLGLRLIYFSYDVKMKEKGDIPEGYSVSREKKERFSLILESASTNQTSMYLCASSLGGYEKLFFGSGTQLSVL.

CDR3 amino acids: CASSVASGITPYEQYF. DNA for the CDR3: TGTGCCAGCAGCGTAGCTAGCGGGATAACCCCCTACGAGCAGTACTTC. The rearrangement uses TRBV9 and TRBJ2-7, with 9 bases aligning to TRBD2. Germline lookup yields CDR1 SGDLS and CDR2 YYNGEE. The CDR3 spans 16 residues. The trim removed 0 bases at V and 2 bases at J, leaving 6 bases unmatched.

This chain uses TRBV5-5 with TRBJ1-1; possible D gene TRBD1, 6 bases. The V gene's germline CDR1 is SGHKS and CDR2 YYEKEE (reference sequence). The CDR3 runs 15 residues. V was pared by 3 bases and J by 3 bases, with 15 bases between. Written as DNA, the CDR3 is TGTGCCAGCAGCTACGGACAGTCGCCAGACACTGAAGCTTTCTTT. Protein sequence: CASSYGQSPDTEAFF.

This clone came up once. The rearrangement uses TRBV5-6 and TRBJ2-7; TRBD1 aligns across 7 bases. The V and J ends lost 2 bases and 2 bases, in that order; junction bases with no gene match: 16. The CDR3 runs to 18 residues. Germline values: CDR1 SGHDT, CDR2 YYEEEE. The CDR3 DNA is TGTGCCAGCAGCTTAGGTCTGGACAGGACGTGGCAACCCTACGAGCAGTACTTC. Translated, it gives CASSLGLDRTWQPYEQYF.

As concerns this clone: This specimen includes other DNA sequences encoding the same CDR3. The chain recombines TRBV11-3 with TRBJ2-5, with D possibly called TRBD1 or TRBD2 (7 bases each). Trimming took off 6 bases at V and 0 bases at J, with 11 bases between the two ends. From germline, CDR1 is SGHNT and CDR2 YENEEA. This CDR3 spans 14 amino acids. CDR3 sequence reads: CASSPGGDQETQYF. The CDR3 DNA reads TGTGCCAGCAGTCCAGGGGGGGACCAAGAGACCCAGTACTTC. The complete variable domain, with remaining parts taken from reference TRBV11-3 and TRBJ2-5, reads EAGVVQSPRYKIIEKKQPVAFWCNPISGHNTLYWYLQNLGQGPELLIRYENEEAVDDSQLPKDRFSAERLKGVDSTLKIQPAELGDSAVYLCASSPGGDQETQYFGPGTRLLVL.

The rearrangement uses TRBV2 and TRBJ1-2; D ambiguous. The CDR3 length is 13 residues. With 6 bases removed from V and 2 bases from J, the gap between germline ends came to 10 bases. Germline-derived CDR1 and CDR2 are SNHLY and FYNNEI. This CDR3 reads CASRQRANYGYTF. CDR3 coding DNA: TGTGCCAGCAGGCAGAGGGCGAACTATGGCTACACCTTC.

The gene calls are TRBV5-6 and TRBJ2-5; TRBD2 might be the D (5 bases). Germline V CDR1 and CDR2: SGHDT, YYEEEE. The CDR3 totals 16 residues. Trimming shortened V by 5 bases and J by 5 bases, and 22 bases separated the two germline ends. CDR3 in amino acids: CASSLPGVAKTETQYF. CDR3 nucleotide sequence: TGTGCCAGCAGTCTACCCGGAGTAGCGAAAACGGAGACCCAGTACTTC.

CDR3 bases: TGCGCCAGCAGTGACCTACACGGACAGGGTTTGTCTTCACCCCTCCACTTT. The encoded protein is CASSDLHGQGLSSPLHF. This chain links TRBV10-2 with TRBJ1-6; 8 nucleotides agree with TRBD1. The CDR3 is 17 residues long. Per the germline V gene, CDR1 is WSHSY and CDR2 is SAAADI. V shed 3 bases, J shed 9 bases, and the junction held 13 bases outside the gene matches.

This chain connects TRBV28 to TRBJ2-1; no reliable D call. Germline loops: CDR1 MDHEN, CDR2 SYDVKM. The V end was cut by 4 bases, the J end by 11 bases, with 9 bases between. This CDR3 is built from 11 residues. In nucleotides, the CDR3 is TGTGCCAGCAGTTCTCCGACAAAGCAGTTCTTC. Translation: CASSSPTKQFF.

V usage is TRBV4-2 and J usage is TRBJ1-5; no clear D gene. The V gene lost 0 bases and the J gene lost 3 bases, with 12 bases spanning the gap. Germline V CDR1 and CDR2: LGHNA, YNFKEQ. This CDR3 comprises 16 residues. CDR3 nucleotides: TGTGCCAGCAGCCAAGAATTGTGGAGGGTCAATCAGCCCCAGCATTTT. Residues: CASSQELWRVNQPQHF.

This rearrangement joins TRBV5-4 to TRBJ1-1; 7 bases match TRBD1. The CDR3 runs to 14 residues. Germline trimming cut 4 bases from V and 2 bases from J; bases unmatched to any gene: 5. Germline V lookup: CDR1 SGHNT, CDR2 YYREEE (reference sequence). Written as DNA, the CDR3 is TGTGCCAGCAGCACGGGACAGATTAACACTGAAGCTTTCTTT. It specifies CASSTGQINTEAFF.

The CDR3 reads CASSYKTFREAYGYTF. The CDR3 nucleotides read TGTGCCAGCAGCTACAAAACTTTCAGGGAAGCCTATGGCTACACCTTC. The chain combines TRBV28 with TRBJ1-2, with a weak D call TRBD1 (5 bases). Germline-derived CDR1 and CDR2 are MDHEN and SYDVKM. This CDR3 is built from 16 residues. V was shortened by 6 bases and J by 4 bases, with 21 bases between the two germline ends.

The V call is TRBV7-9, the J call TRBJ2-3; a weak D match, TRBD2 (5 bases). This CDR3 contains 14 residues. Germline-derived CDR1 and CDR2 are SEHNR and FQNEAQ (reference sequence). Trimming removed 2 bases at V and 6 bases at J, with 12 bases between. The CDR3, as DNA: TGTGCCAGCAGCTTAAGCGGAGGCCTCGATACGCAGTATTTT. Its protein product is CASSLSGGLDTQYF.

The chain has TRBV10-3 and TRBJ2-1; D may be TRBD2 (5 bases). The CDR3 length is 12 residues. Per the germline V gene, CDR1 is ENHRY and CDR2 is SYGVKD. V gave up 3 bases and J gave up 8 bases, with 8 bases separating them. CDR3 nucleotides: TGTGCCATCAGTGAACGGGAATATGAGCAGTTCTTC. Protein sequence: CAISEREYEQFF.

This chain links TRBV7-2 with TRBJ2-7, with 8 positions matching TRBD2. Trimming took 1 base from V and 1 from J; bases not matched to a gene: 6. CDR3 length equals 16 residues. Looked up from germline, CDR1 is SGHTA and CDR2 is FQGNSA. CDR3 nucleotides: TGTGCCAGCAGCTTAGTGAGTAGCGGGGTTTCCTACGAGCAGTACTTC. Translating gives CASSLVSSGVSYEQYF.

The rearrangement uses TRBV9 and TRBJ1-1; D is uncertain. The CDR3 contains 13 residues. The germline V and J ends were trimmed by 0 bases and 8 bases, with 11 bases remaining between them. Germline CDR1 is SGDLS and CDR2 is YYNGEE. The CDR3 reads CASSVVGYGEAFF. DNA of the CDR3: TGTGCCAGCAGCGTAGTGGGGTACGGGGAAGCTTTCTTT.

V and J are TRBV9 and TRBJ2-1; D gene uncertain. The CDR3 is made up of 14 amino acids. Trimming shortened V by 0 bases and J by 5 bases, and 9 bases separated the two germline ends. Germline CDR1 is SGDLS and CDR2 is YYNGEE. The CDR3 is CASSVGSPNNEQFF. CDR3 nucleotides: TGTGCCAGCAGCGTAGGGTCCCCAAACAATGAGCAGTTCTTC.

This sequence joins TRBV4-3 and TRBJ2-7; no definite D call. The CDR3 loop spans 13 amino acids. Germline V gene sequence: CDR1 LGHNA, CDR2 YSLEER. V lost 0 bases and J lost 5, with 8 bases in between. This CDR3 is CASSQELLHEQYF. CDR3 bases: TGCGCCAGCAGCCAAGAGCTACTCCACGAGCAGTACTTC.

V gene TRBV7-2 combines with J gene TRBJ1-2; D is possibly TRBD1 (5 bases). The CDR3 is 15 amino acids. The germline V and J ends were trimmed by 0 bases and 5 bases, with 13 bases remaining between them. The germline V gene encodes CDR1 SGHTA and CDR2 FQGNSA. CDR3 loop: CASSLAKKGPYGYTF. CDR3 sequence (DNA): TGTGCCAGCAGCTTAGCGAAGAAGGGGCCATATGGCTACACCTTC.

The genes are TRBV5-1 and TRBJ2-7; maybe TRBD2 (5 bases). Germline loops: CDR1 SGHRS, CDR2 YFSETQ. Deletions cut 4 bases from V and 4 bases from J, with 21 bases between. This CDR3 is built from 16 residues. The CDR3 bases are TGCGCCAGCAGCCCCGGCGGGTCCCCGGGGATATACGAGCAGTACTTC. It codes for CASSPGGSPGIYEQYF.

This clone has a single count. V gene TRBV2 combines with J gene TRBJ2-3; TRBD1 agrees at 7 bases. V was clipped by 3 bases and J by 2 bases; unmatched bases: 5. The CDR3 sequence is 15 residues long. The V gene's germline CDR1 is SNHLY and CDR2 FYNNEI. The CDR3 DNA reads as TGTGCCAGCAGTGAGGGACAGACGATCACAGATACGCAGTATTTT. It specifies CASSEGQTITDTQYF.

The V gene is TRBV30, the J gene TRBJ1-5, with 7 nucleotides matching TRBD1. The V gene's germline CDR1 is GTSNPN and CDR2 SVGIG (reference sequence). J lost 11 bases, V lost 2 bases, and 9 bases had no gene match. This CDR3 contains 13 residues. The CDR3 is CAWSQGVPLTQHF. DNA for the CDR3: TGTGCCTGGAGTCAGGGGGTTCCACTGACCCAGCATTTT.

The chain links TRBV18 to TRBJ1-1; D is unclear. Germline CDR1 reads KGHSH; CDR2 reads LQKENI. The CDR3 has 14 residues. Deletions cut 1 base from V and 4 bases from J, with 10 bases between. The CDR3: CASSPRGQRTEAFF. In DNA, the CDR3 is TGTGCCAGCTCACCACGAGGGCAGCGCACTGAAGCTTTCTTT.

As concerns this clone: Within the sample, other DNA sequences also encode this same CDR3. This chain uses TRBV29-1 with TRBJ2-7; D is perhaps TRBD1 or TRBD2 (6 bases each). CDR1 is SQVTM, CDR2 ANQGSEA, per germline. Trimming shortened V by 4 bases and J by 1 base, and 8 bases separated the two germline ends. The CDR3 sequence is 12 residues long. The CDR3 nucleotides read TGCAGCGTTGCGGGGGCGTCCTACGAGCAGTACTTC. It codes for CSVAGASYEQYF.

This clone was found once. V gene TRBV25-1 combines with J gene TRBJ1-1, with 8 bases lining up with TRBD1. The CDR3 covers 15 residues. The J segment lost 1 base and the V segment lost 7 bases, leaving 8 bases of the junction unmatched. The germline CDR1 and CDR2 sequences are MGHDK and SYGVNS. The CDR3 here is CASIPKDRENTEAFF. Written as DNA, the CDR3 is TGTGCCAGCATTCCAAAGGACAGGGAGAACACTGAAGCTTTCTTT.

The V gene is TRBV6-5, the J gene TRBJ1-2, with 8 bases aligning to TRBD1. Trimming took 6 bases from V and 4 from J; bases not matched to a gene: 7. The CDR3 totals 14 residues. Germline lookup yields CDR1 MNHEY and CDR2 SVGAGI. The CDR3 here is CASSWTGQAYGYTF. CDR3 nucleotides: TGTGCCAGCAGCTGGACAGGGCAGGCCTATGGCTACACCTTC.

The chain couples TRBV10-3 to TRBJ1-2; the D is unclear. CDR3 length: 15 residues. Germline V gene sequence: CDR1 ENHRY, CDR2 SYGVKD. Deletions cut 3 bases from V and 0 bases from J, with 11 bases between. The CDR3 nucleotides are TGTGCCATCAGTGACCCCGAAGACACTAACTATGGCTACACCTTC. Its translation is CAISDPEDTNYGYTF.

The chain joins TRBV5-1 to TRBJ2-7, with D unresolved. Trimming shortened V by 2 bases and J by 6 bases, and 15 bases separated the two germline ends. Germline V gene data show CDR1 as SGHRS and CDR2 as YFSETQ. The CDR3 loop spans 14 amino acids. CDR3 coding DNA: TGCGCCAGCAGCTTATCGGGTCCCTCGGGCGAGCAGTACTTC. Amino acids: CASSLSGPSGEQYF.

V and J are TRBV28 and TRBJ2-6; D might be TRBD1 or TRBD2, each matching 6 bases. The CDR3 loop spans 15 amino acids. Germline V lookup: CDR1 MDHEN, CDR2 SYDVKM. With 6 bases removed from V and 3 bases from J, the gap between germline ends came to 12 bases. The CDR3 DNA sequence: TGTGCCAGCAGGCCCGGGGGCGGTGGGGCCAACGTCCTGACTTTC. Translating gives CASRPGGGGANVLTF.

On this clone itself: Additional DNA sequences in this sample encode the identical CDR3. The chain has TRBV5-1 and TRBJ2-1; possibly TRBD2 for D (6 bases). CDR3 length: 14 amino acids. The V gene lost 4 bases and the J gene lost 8 bases, with 16 bases spanning the gap. CDR1 SGHRS and CDR2 YFSETQ come from the germline V gene. This CDR3 reads CASSPGLGGDEQFF. For the CDR3, the DNA is TGCGCCAGCAGCCCCGGGCTCGGAGGGGATGAGCAGTTCTTC.

The rearrangement joins TRBV4-2 to TRBJ2-7; D perhaps matches TRBD1 (6 bases). Trimming took 0 bases from V and 2 from J, leaving 20 bases between them. The CDR3 is 18 amino acids. Germline assignment: CDR1 LGHNA and CDR2 YNFKEQ. The CDR3 reads CASSQDHQGMFEPYEQYF. CDR3 sequence (DNA): TGTGCCAGCAGCCAAGATCACCAGGGGATGTTTGAACCCTACGAGCAGTACTTC.

The CDR3 here is CASSSPSGKSYEQYF. For the CDR3, the DNA is TGTGCCAGCAGCTCTCCAAGTGGGAAATCCTACGAGCAGTACTTC. The genes are TRBV27 and TRBJ2-7; D gene unclear. Germline loops: CDR1 MNHEY, CDR2 SMNVEV (reference sequence). V lost 6 bases and J lost 1, with 16 bases in between. CDR3 length: 15 amino acids.